This T cell receptor (beta chain) was retrieved from a study of blood T cell repertoires in COVID-19. On the study more broadly: Collection of acute and convalescent COVID-19 samples took place in the United States, Italy and Spain. Nucleic acid was either cDNA or gDNA, and it came from T cells, B-cell-depleted T cells, or PBMCs.

Original processing methods: Cell counts per sample came from amplifying reference gene primers. TCRdb's copy holds only in-frame clones and misses some; the assay was immunoSEQ multiplex PCR. The DNA gave D and trimming, while V, J and clone size come from that table. The table has under 200,000 clones, around 82% seen once. The CDR3 covers 13 residues. CDR1 and CDR2 (germline): SGHTA, FQGTGA. The V end lost 5 bases, the J end lost 1 base, and 5 bases lay between the germline ends. Source material: peripheral blood. The rearrangement uses TRBV7-3 and TRBJ2-2; D uncertain. The clonotype originates from a woman aged 80 or over with acute or convalescent COVID-19. Here the CDR3 DNA reads TGTGCCAGCAGCCCAGGGAACACCGGGGAGCTGTTTTTT. Translation gives CASSPGNTGELFF.